This T cell receptor beta chain was retrieved from a study of blood T cell repertoires in COVID-19. At the level of the study: Both acute and convalescent COVID-19 samples were obtained from the United States, Italy and Spain. The cDNA or gDNA used as material had been derived from T cells, B-cell-depleted T cells, or PBMCs.

In the original analysis: For nucleated cells, counts were estimated from reference gene primer amplification. The method was immunoSEQ multiplex PCR; TCRdb's version includes in-frame clones alone and lacks a portion of them. The V and J calls and the clone size are those of that table, but D and trimming were determined from the DNA. This sample has under 300,000 clones; about 90% occur once, and the top ten carry roughly 3.3%. Germline V CDR1 and CDR2: SGHNT, YYREEE (reference sequence). This CDR3 is 14 amino acids long. Trimming left V 4 bases short and J 4 bases short, with 14 bases between. This clone was seen just once.

This TCR was sampled from a woman aged 40 to 49 with acute or convalescent COVID-19. Input material: peripheral blood. This sequence joins TRBV5-4 and TRBJ1-2; D might be TRBD1 (5 bases). CDR3 amino acids: CASSTPRGSYGYTF. The CDR3, as DNA: TGTGCCAGCAGCACCCCCCGGGGGAGCTATGGCTACACCTTC.